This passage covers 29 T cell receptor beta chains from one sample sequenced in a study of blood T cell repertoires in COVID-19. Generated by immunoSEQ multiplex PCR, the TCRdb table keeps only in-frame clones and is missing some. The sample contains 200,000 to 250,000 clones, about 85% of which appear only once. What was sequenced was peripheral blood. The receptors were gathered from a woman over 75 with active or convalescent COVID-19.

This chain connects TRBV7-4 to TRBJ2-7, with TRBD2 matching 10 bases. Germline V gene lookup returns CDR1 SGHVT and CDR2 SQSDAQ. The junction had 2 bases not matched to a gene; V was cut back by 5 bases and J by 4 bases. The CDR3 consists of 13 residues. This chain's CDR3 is CASSISGRYEQYF. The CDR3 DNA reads TGTGCCAGCAGCATTAGCGGGAGGTACGAGCAGTACTTC.

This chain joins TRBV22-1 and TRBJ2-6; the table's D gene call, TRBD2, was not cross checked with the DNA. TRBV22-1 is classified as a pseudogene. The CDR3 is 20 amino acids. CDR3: CPGSPTRGTSETLGANVLTF. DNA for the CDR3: TGTCCTGGGAGCCCAACCCGGGGGACTAGCGAGACCCTCGGGGCCAACGTCCTGACTTTC.

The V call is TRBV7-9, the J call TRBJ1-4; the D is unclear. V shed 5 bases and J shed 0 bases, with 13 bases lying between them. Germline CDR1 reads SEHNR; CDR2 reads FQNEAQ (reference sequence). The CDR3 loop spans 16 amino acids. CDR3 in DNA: TGTGCCAGCAGCCCACTTCTGAGTTCAACTAATGAAAAACTGTTTTTT. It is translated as CASSPLLSSTNEKLFF.

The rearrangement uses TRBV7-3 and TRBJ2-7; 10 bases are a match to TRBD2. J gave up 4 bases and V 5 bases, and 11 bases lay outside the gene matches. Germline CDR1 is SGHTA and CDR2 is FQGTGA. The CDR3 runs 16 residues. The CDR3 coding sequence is TGTGCCAGCAGCCTCTCGGGAGCTAGCGGGAGTTACGAGCAGTACTTC. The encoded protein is CASSLSGASGSYEQYF.

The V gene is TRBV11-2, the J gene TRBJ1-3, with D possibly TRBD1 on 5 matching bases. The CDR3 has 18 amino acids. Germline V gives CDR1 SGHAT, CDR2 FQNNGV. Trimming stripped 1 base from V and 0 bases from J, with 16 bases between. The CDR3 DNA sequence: TGTGCCAGCAGCTTAGCCCCCCGGGGGGGGACCTCTGGAAACACCATATATTTT. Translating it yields CASSLAPRGGTSGNTIYF.

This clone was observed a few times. The CDR3 DNA sequence: TGCGCCAGCAGCTCGACGGGAAACACTGAAGCTTTCTTT. This encodes CASSSTGNTEAFF. V and J are TRBV5-1 and TRBJ1-1, with unresolved D. This CDR3 has 13 amino acids. Germline CDR1 reads SGHRS; CDR2 reads YFSETQ. The ends were cut back, 3 bases at V and 2 bases at J, with 8 bases in the middle.

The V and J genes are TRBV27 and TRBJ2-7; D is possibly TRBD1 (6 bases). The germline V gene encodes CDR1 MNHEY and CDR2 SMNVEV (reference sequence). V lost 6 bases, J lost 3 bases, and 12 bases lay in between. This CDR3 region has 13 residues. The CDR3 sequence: CASRGARFYEQYF. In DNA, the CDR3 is TGTGCCAGCAGGGGGGCCCGTTTCTACGAGCAGTACTTC.

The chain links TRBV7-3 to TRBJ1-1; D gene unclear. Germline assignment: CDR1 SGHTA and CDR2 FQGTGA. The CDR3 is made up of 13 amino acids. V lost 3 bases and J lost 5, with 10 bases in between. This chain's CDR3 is CASSLGGGTEAFF. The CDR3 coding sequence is TGTGCCAGCAGCTTGGGAGGAGGGACTGAAGCTTTCTTT.

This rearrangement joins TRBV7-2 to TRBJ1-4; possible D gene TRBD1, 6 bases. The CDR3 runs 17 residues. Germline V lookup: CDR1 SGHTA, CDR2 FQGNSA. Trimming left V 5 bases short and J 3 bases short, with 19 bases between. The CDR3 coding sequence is TGTGCCAGCAGCAACTCCCGAGTCGGGGGGCCTAATGAAAAACTGTTTTTT. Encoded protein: CASSNSRVGGPNEKLFF.

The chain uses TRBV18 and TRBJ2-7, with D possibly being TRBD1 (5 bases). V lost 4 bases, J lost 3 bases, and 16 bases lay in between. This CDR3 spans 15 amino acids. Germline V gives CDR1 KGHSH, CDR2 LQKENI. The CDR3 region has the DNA TGTGCCAGCTCACAAGCCCAGGGCACTATCTACGAGCAGTACTTC. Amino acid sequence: CASSQAQGTIYEQYF.

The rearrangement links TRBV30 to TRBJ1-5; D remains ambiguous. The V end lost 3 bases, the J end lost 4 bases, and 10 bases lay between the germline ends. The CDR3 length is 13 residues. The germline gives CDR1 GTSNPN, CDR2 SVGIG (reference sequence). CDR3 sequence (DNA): TGTGCCTGGAGCGCCGACGGGAATCAGCCCCAGCATTTT. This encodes CAWSADGNQPQHF.

The DNA of the CDR3 is TGTGCCAGCAGCTCCCTAGGGGGTGAGCAGTTCTTC. Amino acid sequence: CASSSLGGEQFF. V usage is TRBV28 and J usage is TRBJ2-1; D may be TRBD1 (6 bases). The germline V gene has CDR1 MDHEN and CDR2 SYDVKM. V was cut by 6 bases and J by 9 bases, with 12 bases left in between. The CDR3 has 12 residues.

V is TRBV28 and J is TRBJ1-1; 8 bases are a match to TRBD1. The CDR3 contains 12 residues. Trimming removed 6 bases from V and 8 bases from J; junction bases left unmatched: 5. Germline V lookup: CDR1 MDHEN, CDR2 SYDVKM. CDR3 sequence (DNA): TGTGCCAGCAGGGGCAGGGGGCGCGAAGCTTTCTTT. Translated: CASRGRGREAFF. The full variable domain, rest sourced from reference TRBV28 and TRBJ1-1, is DVKVTQSSRYLVKRTGEKVFLECVQDMDHENMFWYRQDPGLGLRLIYFSYDVKMKEKGDIPEGYSVSREKKERFSLILESASTNQTSMYLCASRGRGREAFFGQGTRLTVV.

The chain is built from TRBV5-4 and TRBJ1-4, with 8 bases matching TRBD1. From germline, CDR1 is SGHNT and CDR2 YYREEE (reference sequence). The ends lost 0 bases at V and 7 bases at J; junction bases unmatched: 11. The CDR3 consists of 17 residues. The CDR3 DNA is TGTGCCAGCAGCTTGGTCGCCAGGGGGCATAAAGGTGAAAAACTGTTTTTT. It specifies CASSLVARGHKGEKLFF.

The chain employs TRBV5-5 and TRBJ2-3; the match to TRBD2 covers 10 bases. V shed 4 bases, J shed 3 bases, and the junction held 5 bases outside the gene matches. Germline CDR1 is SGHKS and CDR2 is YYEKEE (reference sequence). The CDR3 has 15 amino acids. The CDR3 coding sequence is TGTGCCAGCAGCCTAGCGGGAGTGGATACAGATACGCAGTATTTT. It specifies CASSLAGVDTDTQYF.

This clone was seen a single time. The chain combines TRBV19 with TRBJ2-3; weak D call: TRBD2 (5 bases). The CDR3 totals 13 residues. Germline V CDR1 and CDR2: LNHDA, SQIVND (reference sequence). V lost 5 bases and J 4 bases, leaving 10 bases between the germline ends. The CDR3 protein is CASSVANSDTQYF. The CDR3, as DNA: TGTGCCAGTAGTGTAGCGAACTCAGATACGCAGTATTTT.

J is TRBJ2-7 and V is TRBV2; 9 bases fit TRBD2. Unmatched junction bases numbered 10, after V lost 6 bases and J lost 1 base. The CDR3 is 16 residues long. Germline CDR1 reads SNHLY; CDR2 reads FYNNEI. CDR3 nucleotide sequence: TGTGCCAGCAGGGCGGCGGGAGGGTTGGGGTCCTACGAGCAGTACTTC. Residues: CASRAAGGLGSYEQYF. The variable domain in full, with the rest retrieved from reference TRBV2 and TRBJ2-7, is EPEVTQTPSHQVTQMGQEVILRCVPISNHLYFYWYRQILGQKVEFLVSFYNNEISEKSEIFDDQFSVERPDGSNFTLKIRSTKLEDSAMYFCASRAAGGLGSYEQYFGPGTRLTVT.

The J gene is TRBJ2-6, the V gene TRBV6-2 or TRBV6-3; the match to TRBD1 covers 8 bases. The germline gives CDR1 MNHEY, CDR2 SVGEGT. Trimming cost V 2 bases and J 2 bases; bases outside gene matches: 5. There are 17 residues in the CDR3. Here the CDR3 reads CASSYPPDRAGANVLTF. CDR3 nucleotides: TGTGCCAGCAGTTACCCCCCGGACAGGGCTGGGGCCAACGTCCTGACTTTC.

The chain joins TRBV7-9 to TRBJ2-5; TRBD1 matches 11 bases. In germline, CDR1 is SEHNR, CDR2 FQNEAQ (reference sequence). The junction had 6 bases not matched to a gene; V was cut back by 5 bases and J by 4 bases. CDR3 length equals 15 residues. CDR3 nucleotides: TGTGCCAGCAGCCTCGGGACAGGGGGTGGAGAGACCCAGTACTTC. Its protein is CASSLGTGGGETQYF.

CDR3 sequence reads: CASSPGGTGGRDTQYF. For the CDR3, the DNA is TGTGCCAGCAGTCCGGGGGGGACAGGGGGCAGAGATACGCAGTATTTT. The gene calls are TRBV27 and TRBJ2-3; 12 bases map to TRBD1. Germline loops: CDR1 MNHEY, CDR2 SMNVEV (reference sequence). The CDR3 is 16 amino acids. V lost 5 bases to trimming and J lost 5 bases; unmatched junction nucleotides: 8.

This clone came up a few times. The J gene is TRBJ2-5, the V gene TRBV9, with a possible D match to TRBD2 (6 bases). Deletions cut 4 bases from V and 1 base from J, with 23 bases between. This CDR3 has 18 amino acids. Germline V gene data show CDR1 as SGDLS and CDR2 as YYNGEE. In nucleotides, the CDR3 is TGTGCCAGCAGCCCTCCGGGGCGGGGAGTGGTCCTCCAAGAGACCCAGTACTTC. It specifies CASSPPGRGVVLQETQYF.

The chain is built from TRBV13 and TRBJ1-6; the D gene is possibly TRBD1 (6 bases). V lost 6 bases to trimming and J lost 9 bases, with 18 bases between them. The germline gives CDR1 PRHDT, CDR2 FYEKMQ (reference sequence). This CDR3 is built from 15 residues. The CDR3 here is CASSPGSGGSSPLHF. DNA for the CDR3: TGTGCCAGCAGTCCCGGATCGGGGGGCTCTTCACCCCTCCACTTT. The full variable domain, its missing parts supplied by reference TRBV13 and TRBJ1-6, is AAGVIQSPRHLIKEKRETATLKCYPIPRHDTVYWYQQGPGQDPQFLISFYEKMQSDKGSIPDRFSAQQFSDYHSELNMSSLELGDSALYFCASSPGSGGSSPLHFGNGTRLTVT.

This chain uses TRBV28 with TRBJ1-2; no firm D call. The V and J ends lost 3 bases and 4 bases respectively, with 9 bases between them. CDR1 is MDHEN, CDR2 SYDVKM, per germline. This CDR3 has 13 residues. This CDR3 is CASSFRGSYGYTF. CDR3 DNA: TGTGCCAGCAGTTTCCGGGGATCCTATGGCTACACCTTC.

For the CDR3, the DNA is TGTGCCAGCAGCTTAGGGGGACTAGCGGGAGGCGAGCAGTACTTC. Its translation: CASSLGGLAGGEQYF. The rearrangement joins TRBV7-2 to TRBJ2-7; 15 nucleotides line up with TRBD2. Germline assignment: CDR1 SGHTA and CDR2 FQGNSA. This CDR3 comprises 15 residues. With 1 base clipped from V and 6 bases from J, the junction kept 1 base outside the gene matches.

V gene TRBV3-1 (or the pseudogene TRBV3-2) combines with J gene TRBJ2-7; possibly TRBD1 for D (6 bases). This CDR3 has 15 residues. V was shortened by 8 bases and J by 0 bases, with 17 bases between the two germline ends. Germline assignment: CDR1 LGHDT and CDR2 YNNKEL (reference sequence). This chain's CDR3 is CASGSRTVSSYEQYF. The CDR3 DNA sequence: TGTGCCAGCGGGAGTAGGACAGTCTCCTCCTACGAGCAGTACTTC.

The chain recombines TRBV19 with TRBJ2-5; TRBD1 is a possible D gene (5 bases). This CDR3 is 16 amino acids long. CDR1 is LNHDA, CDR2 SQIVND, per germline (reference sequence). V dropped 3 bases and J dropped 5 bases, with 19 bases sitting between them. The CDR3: CASSMPGQGDWETQYF. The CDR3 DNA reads TGTGCCAGTAGTATGCCCGGGCAGGGTGACTGGGAGACCCAGTACTTC.

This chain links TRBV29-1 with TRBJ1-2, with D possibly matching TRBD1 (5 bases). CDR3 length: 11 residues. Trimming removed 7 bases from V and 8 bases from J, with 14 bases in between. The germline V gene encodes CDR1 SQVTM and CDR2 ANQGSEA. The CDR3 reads CSASLGGGYTF. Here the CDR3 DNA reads TGCAGCGCCTCCCTGGGGGGGGGCTACACCTTC.

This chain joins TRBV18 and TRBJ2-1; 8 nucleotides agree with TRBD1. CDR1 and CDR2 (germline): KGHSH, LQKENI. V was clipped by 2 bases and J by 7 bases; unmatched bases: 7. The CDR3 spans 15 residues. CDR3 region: CASSPGGTGRNEQFF. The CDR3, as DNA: TGTGCCAGCTCACCAGGTGGGACAGGACGGAATGAGCAGTTCTTC.

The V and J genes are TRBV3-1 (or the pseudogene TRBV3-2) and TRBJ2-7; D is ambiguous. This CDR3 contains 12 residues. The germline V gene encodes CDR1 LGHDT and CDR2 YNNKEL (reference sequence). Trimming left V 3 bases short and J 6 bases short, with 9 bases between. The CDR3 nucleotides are TGTGCCAGCAGCCAGTCCTGGGCCGAGCAGTACTTC. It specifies CASSQSWAEQYF.